The present T cell receptor (beta chain) was sequenced within a study of OX40 agonist ivuxolimab in advanced cancers. Details on this clone: Its antigen is as yet unknown.

The CDR3 loop spans 12 amino acids. After removal of 5 bases from V and 8 bases from J, the junction contained 5 bases not matched to a gene. CDR1 and CDR2 (germline): MNHNS, SASEGT. General study points: Blood T cells, both CD4+ and CD8+, expanded clonally by week 6 at 0.1 to 3.0 mg/kg.

Measured with immunoSEQ multiplex PCR; TCRdb has only the in-frame clones, and not every one. The sample contains tens of thousands of clones, 87% of which appear only once. Sequenced here: CD4+ or CD8+ T cells sorted from blood, sampled in a trial of the OX40 agonist ivuxolimab. The chain carries TRBV6-1 and TRBJ1-2; 7 bases map to TRBD1. The source of this sequence is an adult with an advanced solid tumor such as melanoma, head and neck, liver or kidney cancer. CDR3 protein: CASSRQGGGYTF. CDR3 bases: TGTGCCAGCAGTCGCCAGGGGGGCGGCTACACCTTC.